This T cell receptor beta chain was captured in a study of CD8 T cells in ankylosing spondylitis. This clonotype has a count of ten or more. Germline V gene lookup returns CDR1 LNHNV and CDR2 YYDKDF (reference sequence). This CDR3 is built from 15 residues. Trimming pared 0 bases from V and 2 bases from J, leaving 10 bases between. One entry per CDR3 protein, called by TCRdb with MiXCR from the 5' RACE reads. Of more than 250,000 distinct CDR3 sequences listed, around a tenth are singletons. The receptor was isolated from a female donor with ankylosing spondylitis or in good health (not recorded which). The chain joins TRBV15 to TRBJ1-2; no reliable D call. Sequencing was carried out using blood, either unsorted or a sorted T cell fraction (not recorded which). The CDR3 DNA sequence: TGTGCCACCAGCAGAGATTCACTCCCAAACTATGGCTACACCTTC. It is translated as CATSRDSLPNYGYTF.